Presented here are 15 T cell receptor beta chains from one specimen sequenced in a study of blood T cells in healthy people across ages. PCR was performed a second time for 7 to 11 cycles using a sample-barcoded 5' primer and a J-beta primer mix. In TCRdb, the 5' RACE reads were re-called with MiXCR into one record per CDR3 protein. The data contain around 1,900,000 distinct CDR3 sequences, 30% to 40% of them singletons. Source material: blood. Receptors were obtained from a human donor in good health.

This clonotype has a handful of counts. The genes are TRBV5-6 and TRBJ2-3; TRBD1 agrees at 8 bases. The CDR3 length is 19 residues. Trimming took 1 base from V and 0 from J; bases not matched to a gene: 13. The germline V gene encodes CDR1 SGHDT and CDR2 YYEEEE. The CDR3 nucleotides read TGTGCCAGCAGCTTGCCCCTAGGACAGGGCCTTACTAGCACAGATACGCAGTATTTT. Residues: CASSLPLGQGLTSTDTQYF.

This clonotype came up many times. The rearrangement uses TRBV5-1 and TRBJ2-6; D unclear. The CDR3 runs to 16 residues. Germline-derived CDR1 and CDR2 are SGHRS and YFSETQ. The V end lost 4 bases, the J end lost 1 base, and 12 bases lay between the germline ends. CDR3 in DNA: TGCGCCAGCAGCCCCGGCGCTGTGTCTGGGGCCAACGTCCTGACTTTC. This encodes CASSPGAVSGANVLTF.

The chain has TRBV20-1 and TRBJ2-4; tentative D call: TRBD2 (5 bases). TRBJ2-5 explains the end of the DNA better; the J call may be wrong. The CDR3 contains 13 residues. The germline V gene encodes CDR1 DFQATT and CDR2 SNEGSKA (reference sequence). The CDR3 DNA reads as TGCAGTGCTATCTTATCTCGGGGAGAGACCCAGTACTTC. As protein: CSAILSRGETQYF.

This clonotype was seen once. This chain connects TRBV4-1 to TRBJ2-7, with 7 bases aligning to TRBD1. Germline lookup yields CDR1 MGHRA and CDR2 YSYEKL. The ends lost 4 bases at V and 2 bases at J; junction bases unmatched: 11. The CDR3 covers 16 residues. CDR3 in DNA: TGCGCCAGCAGCCCGACAGGGACAGACCTCCCCTACGAGCAGTACTTC. Translating it yields CASSPTGTDLPYEQYF.

This clonotype was counted between two and nine times. The chain links TRBV6-5 to TRBJ2-7; D uncertain. Trimming cost V 4 bases and J 3 bases, with 10 bases left between them. This CDR3 region has 13 residues. CDR1 and CDR2 (germline): MNHEY, SVGAGI. The DNA for the CDR3 is TGTGCCAGCAGTTCGACTCCCTTCTACGAGCAGTACTTC. The encoded protein is CASSSTPFYEQYF.

The chain combines TRBV5-1 with TRBJ1-1; no reliable D call. Trimming shortened V by 2 bases and J by 4 bases, and 12 bases separated the two germline ends. This CDR3 is built from 14 residues. Germline-derived CDR1 and CDR2 are SGHRS and YFSETQ. CDR3 protein: CASSFAEGSTEAFF. The DNA for the CDR3 is TGCGCCAGCAGCTTCGCGGAGGGAAGCACTGAAGCTTTCTTT.

V usage is TRBV5-1 and J usage is TRBJ2-4, with D unresolved. From germline, CDR1 is SGHRS and CDR2 YFSETQ. V was clipped by 5 bases and J by 8 bases, with 8 bases between them. CDR3 length: 11 residues. CDR3 coding DNA: TGCGCCAGCAGTGAAGAACACATTCAGTACTTC. It codes for CASSEEHIQYF.

The rearrangement uses TRBV19 and TRBJ2-1, with 13 bases aligning to TRBD2. The ends lost 4 bases at V and 1 base at J; junction bases unmatched: 16. Germline V gene sequence: CDR1 LNHDA, CDR2 SQIVND (reference sequence). The CDR3 covers 21 residues. The CDR3 DNA follows: TGTGCCAGTAGTAGGACAAGCACTACTAGCGGGGGGGCCAGTTCCTACAATGAGCAGTTCTTC. This gives the protein CASSRTSTTSGGASSYNEQFF. The full variable domain, in which reference TRBV19 and TRBJ2-1 provide the parts outside the CDR3, is DGGITQSPKYLFRKEGQNVTLSCEQNLNHDAMYWYRQDPGQGLRLIYYSQIVNDFQKGDIAEGYSVSREKKESFPLTVTSAQKNPTAFYLCASSRTSTTSGGASSYNEQFFGPGTRLTVL.

The chain's CDR3 is CSARGGRGYGYTF. In DNA, the CDR3 is TGCAGTGCTAGAGGGGGACGGGGCTATGGCTACACCTTC. This chain connects TRBV20-1 to TRBJ1-2; perhaps TRBD1 as D (5 bases). The CDR3 extends over 13 amino acids. V lost 1 base to trimming and J lost 4 bases, with 10 bases between them. Germline V gene lookup returns CDR1 DFQATT and CDR2 SNEGSKA (reference sequence).

The chain links TRBV2 to TRBJ2-2; 7 bases match TRBD1. Germline CDR1 SNHLY, CDR2 FYNNEI. The CDR3 runs 15 residues. The V gene end was trimmed by 9 bases and the J gene end by 5 bases; junction bases not matched to a gene: 12. The CDR3 loop is CASSGEGARTGELFF. The CDR3 coding sequence is TGTGCCAGTTCGGGTGAGGGGGCGAGGACCGGGGAGCTGTTTTTT.

The chain couples TRBV7-9 to TRBJ1-4, with TRBD1 matching 7 bases. The CDR3 length is 15 residues. Germline V gene lookup returns CDR1 SEHNR and CDR2 FQNEAQ (reference sequence). V dropped 5 bases and J dropped 7; count of bases not matched to a gene: 10. CDR3 bases: TGTGCCAGCAGCATCACAACAGGGGCGAGTGAAAAACTGTTTTTT. Protein product: CASSITTGASEKLFF.

CDR3 sequence (DNA): TGTGCCAGCAGCTCCCCGGGACTATCAGCCTACGAGCAGTACTTC. It is translated as CASSSPGLSAYEQYF. The chain recombines TRBV28 with TRBJ2-7; 7 nucleotides line up with TRBD2. The germline V gene has CDR1 MDHEN and CDR2 SYDVKM. Losses at the gene ends were 6 bases for V and 2 bases for J; bases not matched to a gene: 10. This CDR3 region has 15 residues.

A few counts support this clonotype. J is TRBJ2-1 and V is TRBV20-1, with D perhaps matching TRBD2 (5 bases). Germline-derived CDR1 and CDR2 are DFQATT and SNEGSKA (reference sequence). The CDR3 spans 14 residues. The ends were cut back, 3 bases at V and 3 bases at J, with 12 bases in the middle. The CDR3 DNA is TGCAGTGCTAGGGTACTAGGAGACTACAATGAGCAGTTCTTC. It translates to CSARVLGDYNEQFF.

This clonotype was seen only a few times. This chain connects TRBV6-1 to TRBJ1-2; D is possibly TRBD1 (5 bases). Germline assignment: CDR1 MNHNS and CDR2 SASEGT. There are 14 residues in the CDR3. With 0 bases removed from V and 5 bases from J, the gap between germline ends came to 10 bases. CDR3 protein: CASSEAGPSYGYTF. CDR3 DNA sequence: TGTGCCAGCAGTGAAGCGGGGCCATCTTATGGCTACACCTTC.

The table lists this clonotype with a few counts. This chain connects TRBV4-1 to TRBJ2-1; 7 nucleotides align to TRBD2. This CDR3 contains 13 residues. Germline CDR1 MGHRA, CDR2 YSYEKL. The junction had 6 bases not matched to a gene; V was cut back by 3 bases and J by 10 bases. CDR3: CASSQYGRKEQFF. For the CDR3, the DNA is TGCGCCAGCAGCCAGTACGGGAGGAAGGAGCAGTTCTTC.